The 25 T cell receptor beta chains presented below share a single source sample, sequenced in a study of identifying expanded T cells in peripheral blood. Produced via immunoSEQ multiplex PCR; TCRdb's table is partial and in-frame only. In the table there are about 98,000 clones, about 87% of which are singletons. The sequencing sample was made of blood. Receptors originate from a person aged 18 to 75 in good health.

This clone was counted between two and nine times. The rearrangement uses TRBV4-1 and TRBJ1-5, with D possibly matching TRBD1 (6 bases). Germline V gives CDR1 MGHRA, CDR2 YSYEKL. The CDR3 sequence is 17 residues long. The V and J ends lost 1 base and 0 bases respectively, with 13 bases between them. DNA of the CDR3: TGCGCCAGCAGCCAAGTGGGGGCTGTTATTAGCAATCAGCCCCAGCATTTT. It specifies CASSQVGAVISNQPQHF.

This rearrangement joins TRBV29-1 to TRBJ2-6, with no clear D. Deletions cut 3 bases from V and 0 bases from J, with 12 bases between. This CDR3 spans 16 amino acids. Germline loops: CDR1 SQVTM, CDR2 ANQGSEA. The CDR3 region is CSVEGGSYSGANVLTF. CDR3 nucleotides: TGCAGCGTTGAGGGCGGAAGTTACTCTGGGGCCAACGTCCTGACTTTC.

The CDR3 DNA reads as TGCGCCAGCAGCCAATCAGTCGGGGGTTTTTCTGGAAACACCATATATTTT. It encodes CASSQSVGGFSGNTIYF. The chain has TRBV4-3 and TRBJ1-3, with D perhaps TRBD1 (5 bases). There are 17 residues in the CDR3. Germline V gene data show CDR1 as LGHNA and CDR2 as YSLEER. V dropped 2 bases and J dropped 1 base, with 15 bases sitting between them.

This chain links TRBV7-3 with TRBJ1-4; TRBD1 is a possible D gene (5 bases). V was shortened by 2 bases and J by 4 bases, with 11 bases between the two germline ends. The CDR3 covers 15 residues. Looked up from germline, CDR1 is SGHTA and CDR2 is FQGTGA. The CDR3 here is CASSLSGPINEKLFF. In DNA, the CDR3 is TGTGCCAGCAGCTTATCGGGACCGATTAATGAAAAACTGTTTTTT.

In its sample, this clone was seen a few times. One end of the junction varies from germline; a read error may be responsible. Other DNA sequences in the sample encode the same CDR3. The CDR3 region is CASSRSSGQGTETQYF. CDR3 sequence (DNA): TGCGCCAGCAGCCGATCTTCCGGACAGGGAACAGAGACCCAGTACTTC. The chain has TRBV7-9 and TRBJ2-5; 8 bases fit TRBD1. Looked up from germline, CDR1 is SEHNR and CDR2 is FQNEAQ (reference sequence). This CDR3 region has 16 residues.

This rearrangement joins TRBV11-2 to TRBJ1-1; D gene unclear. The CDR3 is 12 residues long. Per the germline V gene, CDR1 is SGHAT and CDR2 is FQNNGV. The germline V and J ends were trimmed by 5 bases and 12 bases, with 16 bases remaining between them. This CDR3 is CASSERRSSPFF. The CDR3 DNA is TGTGCCAGCAGCGAAAGACGGAGCAGTCCTTTCTTT.

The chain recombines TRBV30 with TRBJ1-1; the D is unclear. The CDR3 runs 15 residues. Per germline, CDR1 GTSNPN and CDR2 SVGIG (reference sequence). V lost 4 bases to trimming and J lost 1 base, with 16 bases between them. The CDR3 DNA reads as TGTGCCTGGAAAGATCCAGGCCTCGGGAACACTGAAGCTTTCTTT. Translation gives CAWKDPGLGNTEAFF.

CDR3 in amino acids: CASSLGLNTEAFF. The CDR3 DNA reads as TGTGCCAGCAGTTTAGGGCTGAACACTGAAGCTTTCTTT. This chain joins TRBV27 and TRBJ1-1; D ambiguous. Germline V gene lookup returns CDR1 MNHEY and CDR2 SMNVEV (reference sequence). CDR3 size: 13 residues. Trimming left V 2 bases short and J 0 bases short, with 4 bases between.

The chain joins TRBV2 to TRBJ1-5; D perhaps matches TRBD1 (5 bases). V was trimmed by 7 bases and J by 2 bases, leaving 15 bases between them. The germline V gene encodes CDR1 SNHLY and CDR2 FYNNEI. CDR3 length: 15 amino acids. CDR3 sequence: CASKRGEVGNQPQHF. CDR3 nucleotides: TGTGCCAGCAAACGGGGGGAGGTGGGCAATCAGCCCCAGCATTTT.

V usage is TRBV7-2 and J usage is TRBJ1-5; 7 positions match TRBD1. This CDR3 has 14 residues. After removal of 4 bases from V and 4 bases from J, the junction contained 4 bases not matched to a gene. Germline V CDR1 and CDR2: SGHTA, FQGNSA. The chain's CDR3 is CASSSRGRNQPQHF. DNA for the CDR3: TGTGCCAGCAGCTCCAGGGGGAGAAATCAGCCCCAGCATTTT.

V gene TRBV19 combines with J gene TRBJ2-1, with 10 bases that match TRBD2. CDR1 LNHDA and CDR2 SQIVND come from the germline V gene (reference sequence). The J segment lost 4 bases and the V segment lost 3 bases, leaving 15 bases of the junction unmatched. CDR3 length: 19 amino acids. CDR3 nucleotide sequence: TGTGCCAGTAGTATCGTCGCTAGCGGGGGCCCACCCTTGTACAATGAGCAGTTCTTC. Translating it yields CASSIVASGGPPLYNEQFF.

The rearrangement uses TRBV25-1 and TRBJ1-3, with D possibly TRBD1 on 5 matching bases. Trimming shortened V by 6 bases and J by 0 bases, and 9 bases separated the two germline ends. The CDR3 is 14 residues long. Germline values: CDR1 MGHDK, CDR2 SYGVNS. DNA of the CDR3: TGTGCCAGCAGCGGGACGGCCTCTGGAAACACCATATATTTT. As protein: CASSGTASGNTIYF.

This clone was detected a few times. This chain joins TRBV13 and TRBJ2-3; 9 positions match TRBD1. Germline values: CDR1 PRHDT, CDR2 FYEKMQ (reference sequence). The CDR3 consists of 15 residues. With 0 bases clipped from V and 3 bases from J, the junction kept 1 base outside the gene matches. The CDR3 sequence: CASSLGGQGTDTQYF. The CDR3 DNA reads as TGTGCCAGCAGCTTAGGGGGACAGGGAACAGATACGCAGTATTTT. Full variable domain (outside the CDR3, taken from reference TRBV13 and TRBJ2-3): AAGVIQSPRHLIKEKRETATLKCYPIPRHDTVYWYQQGPGQDPQFLISFYEKMQSDKGSIPDRFSAQQFSDYHSELNMSSLELGDSALYFCASSLGGQGTDTQYFGPGTRLTVL.

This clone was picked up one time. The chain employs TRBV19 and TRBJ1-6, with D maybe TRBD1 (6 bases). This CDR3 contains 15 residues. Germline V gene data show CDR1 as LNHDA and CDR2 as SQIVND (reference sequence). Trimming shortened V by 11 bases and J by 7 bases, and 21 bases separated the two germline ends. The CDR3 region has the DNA TGTGCCTCGGGGGGCAGTCGGACTTCAAATTCACCCCTCCACTTT. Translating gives CASGGSRTSNSPLHF.

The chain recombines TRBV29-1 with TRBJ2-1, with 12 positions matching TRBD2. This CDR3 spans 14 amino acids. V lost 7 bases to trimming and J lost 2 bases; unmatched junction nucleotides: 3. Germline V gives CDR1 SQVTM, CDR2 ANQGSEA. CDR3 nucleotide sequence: TGCAGCGCCCGACTAGCGGGAGCCTACAATGAGCAGTTCTTC. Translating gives CSARLAGAYNEQFF.

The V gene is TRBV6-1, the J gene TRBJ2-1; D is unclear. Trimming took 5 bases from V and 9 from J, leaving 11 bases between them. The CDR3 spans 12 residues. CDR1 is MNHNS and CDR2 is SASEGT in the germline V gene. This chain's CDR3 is CASSLGDFEQFF. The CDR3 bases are TGTGCCAGCAGTCTTGGTGATTTTGAGCAGTTCTTC.

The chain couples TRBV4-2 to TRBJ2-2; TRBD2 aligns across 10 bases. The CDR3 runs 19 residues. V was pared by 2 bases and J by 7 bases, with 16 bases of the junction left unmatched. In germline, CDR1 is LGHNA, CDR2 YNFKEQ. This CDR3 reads CASSQRMSGAGGRDGELFF. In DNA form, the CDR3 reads TGTGCCAGCAGCCAAAGGATGAGCGGAGCGGGAGGGCGGGACGGGGAGCTGTTTTTT.

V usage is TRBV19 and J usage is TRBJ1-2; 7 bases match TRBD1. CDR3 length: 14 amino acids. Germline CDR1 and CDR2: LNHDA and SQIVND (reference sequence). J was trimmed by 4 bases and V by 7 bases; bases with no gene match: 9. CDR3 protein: CASNRQGDVYGYTF. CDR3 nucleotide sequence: TGTGCCAGTAATCGGCAGGGGGATGTCTATGGCTACACCTTC.

In nucleotides, the CDR3 is TGTGCCAGCAGCTTGGAACGGAGAAGCTCCTATAATTCACCCCTCCACTTT. It yields the protein CASSLERRSSYNSPLHF. This rearrangement joins TRBV11-2 to TRBJ1-6; no firm D call. V lost 3 bases and J 0 bases, leaving 12 bases between the germline ends. The CDR3 runs to 17 residues. Germline V gives CDR1 SGHAT, CDR2 FQNNGV.

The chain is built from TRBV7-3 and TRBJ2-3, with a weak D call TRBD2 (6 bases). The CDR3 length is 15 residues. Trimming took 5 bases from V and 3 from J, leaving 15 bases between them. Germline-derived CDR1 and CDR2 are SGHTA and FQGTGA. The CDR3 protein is CASSPSGGVTDTQYF. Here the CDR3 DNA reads TGTGCCAGCAGCCCATCCGGAGGGGTTACAGATACGCAGTATTTT. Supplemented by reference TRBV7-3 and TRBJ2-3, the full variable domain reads GAGVSQTPSNKVTEKGKYVELRCDPISGHTALYWYRQSLGQGPEFLIYFQGTGAADDSGLPNDRFFAVRPEGSVSTLKIQRTERGDSAVYLCASSPSGGVTDTQYFGPGTRLTVL.

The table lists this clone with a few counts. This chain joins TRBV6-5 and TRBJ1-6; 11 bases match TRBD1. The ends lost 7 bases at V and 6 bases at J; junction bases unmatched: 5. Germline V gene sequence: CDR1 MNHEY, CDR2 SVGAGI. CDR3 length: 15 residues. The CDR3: CASTAGTGGNSPLHF. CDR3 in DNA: TGTGCCAGCACTGCCGGGACAGGGGGTAATTCACCCCTCCACTTT.

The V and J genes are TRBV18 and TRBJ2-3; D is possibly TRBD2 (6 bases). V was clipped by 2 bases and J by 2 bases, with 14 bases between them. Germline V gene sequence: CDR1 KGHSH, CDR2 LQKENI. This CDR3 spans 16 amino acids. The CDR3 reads CASSPGLASATDTQYF. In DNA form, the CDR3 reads TGTGCCAGCTCACCAGGGTTGGCTAGCGCCACAGATACGCAGTATTTT.

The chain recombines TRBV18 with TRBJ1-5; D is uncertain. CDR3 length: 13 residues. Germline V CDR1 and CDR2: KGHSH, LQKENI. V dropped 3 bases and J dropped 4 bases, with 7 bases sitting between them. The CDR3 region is CASSPQLNQPQHF. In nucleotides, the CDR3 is TGTGCCAGCTCACCGCAGCTTAATCAGCCCCAGCATTTT.

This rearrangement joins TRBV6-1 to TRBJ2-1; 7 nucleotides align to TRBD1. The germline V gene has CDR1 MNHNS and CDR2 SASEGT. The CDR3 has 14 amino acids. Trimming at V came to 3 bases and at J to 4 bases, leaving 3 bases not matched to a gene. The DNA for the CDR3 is TGTGCCAGCAGTGACCGGGACAGATACAATGAGCAGTTCTTC. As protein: CASSDRDRYNEQFF.

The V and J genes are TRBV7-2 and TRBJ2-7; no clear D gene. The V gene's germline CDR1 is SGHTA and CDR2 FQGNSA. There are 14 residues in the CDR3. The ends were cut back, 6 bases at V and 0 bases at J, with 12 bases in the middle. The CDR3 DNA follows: TGTGCCAGCAGATATGGCTGGGGCTCCTACGAGCAGTACTTC. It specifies CASRYGWGSYEQYF.